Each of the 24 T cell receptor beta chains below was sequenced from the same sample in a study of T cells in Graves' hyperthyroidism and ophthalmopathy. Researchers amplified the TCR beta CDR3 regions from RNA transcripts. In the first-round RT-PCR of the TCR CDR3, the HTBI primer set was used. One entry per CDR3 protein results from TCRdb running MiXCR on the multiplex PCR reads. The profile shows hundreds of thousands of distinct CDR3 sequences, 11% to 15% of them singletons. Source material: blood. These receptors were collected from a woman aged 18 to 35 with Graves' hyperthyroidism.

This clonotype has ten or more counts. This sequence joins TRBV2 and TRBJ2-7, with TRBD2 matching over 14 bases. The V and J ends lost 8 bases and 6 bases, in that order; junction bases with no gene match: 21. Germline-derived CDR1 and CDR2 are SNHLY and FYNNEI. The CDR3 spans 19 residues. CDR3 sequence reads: CASEKGLAGGGPYSREQYF. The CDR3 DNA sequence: TGTGCCAGCGAAAAAGGACTAGCGGGAGGAGGCCCTTACTCGCGCGAGCAGTACTTC.

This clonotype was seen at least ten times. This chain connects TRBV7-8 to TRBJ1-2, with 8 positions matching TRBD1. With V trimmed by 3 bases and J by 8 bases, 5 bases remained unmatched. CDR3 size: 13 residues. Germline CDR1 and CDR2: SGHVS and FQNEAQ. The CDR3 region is CASSFRQGQGYTF. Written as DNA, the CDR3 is TGTGCCAGCAGCTTTAGACAGGGGCAGGGCTACACCTTC. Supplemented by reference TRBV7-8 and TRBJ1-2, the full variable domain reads GAGVSQSPRYKVAKRGQDVALRCDPISGHVSLFWYQQALGQGPEFLTYFQNEAQLDKSGLPSDRFFAERPEGSVSTLKIQRTQQEDSAVYLCASSFRQGQGYTFGSGTRLTVV.

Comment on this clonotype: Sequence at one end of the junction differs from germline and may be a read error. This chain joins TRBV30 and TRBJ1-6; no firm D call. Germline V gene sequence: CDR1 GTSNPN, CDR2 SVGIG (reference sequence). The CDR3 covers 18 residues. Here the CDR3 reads CAWTKDRSPHSYNSPLRF. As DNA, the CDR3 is TGTGCCTGGACGAAAGATCGCAGCCCCCACTCCTATAATTCACCCCTCCGCTTT.

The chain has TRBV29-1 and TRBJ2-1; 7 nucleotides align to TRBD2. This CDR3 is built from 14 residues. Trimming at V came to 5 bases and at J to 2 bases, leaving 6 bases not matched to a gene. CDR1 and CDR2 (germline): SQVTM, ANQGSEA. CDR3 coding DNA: TGCAGCGTTTTGGGTAGCGGGCCCTACAATGAGCAGTTCTTC. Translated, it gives CSVLGSGPYNEQFF.

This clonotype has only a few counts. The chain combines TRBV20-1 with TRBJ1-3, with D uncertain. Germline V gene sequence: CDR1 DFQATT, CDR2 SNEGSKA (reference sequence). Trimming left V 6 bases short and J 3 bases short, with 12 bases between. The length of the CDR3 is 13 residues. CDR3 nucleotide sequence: TGCAGTGCCCCTAGTGGAGGTGGAAACACCATATATTTT. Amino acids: CSAPSGGGNTIYF.

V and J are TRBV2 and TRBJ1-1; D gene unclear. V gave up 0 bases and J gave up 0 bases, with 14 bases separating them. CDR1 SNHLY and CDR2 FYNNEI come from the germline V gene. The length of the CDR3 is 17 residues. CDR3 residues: CASSEATKYSLNTEAFF. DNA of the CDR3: TGTGCCAGCAGTGAAGCAACGAAGTACTCGTTGAACACTGAAGCTTTCTTT. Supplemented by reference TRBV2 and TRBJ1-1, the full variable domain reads EPEVTQTPSHQVTQMGQEVILRCVPISNHLYFYWYRQILGQKVEFLVSFYNNEISEKSEIFDDQFSVERPDGSNFTLKIRSTKLEDSAMYFCASSEATKYSLNTEAFFGQGTRLTVV.

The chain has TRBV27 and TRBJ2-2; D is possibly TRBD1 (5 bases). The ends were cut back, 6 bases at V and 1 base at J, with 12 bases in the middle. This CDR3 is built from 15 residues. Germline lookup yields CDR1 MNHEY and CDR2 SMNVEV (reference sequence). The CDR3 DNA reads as TGTGCCAGCAGCCGGACACCGGTGAACACCGGGGAGCTGTTTTTT. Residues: CASSRTPVNTGELFF.

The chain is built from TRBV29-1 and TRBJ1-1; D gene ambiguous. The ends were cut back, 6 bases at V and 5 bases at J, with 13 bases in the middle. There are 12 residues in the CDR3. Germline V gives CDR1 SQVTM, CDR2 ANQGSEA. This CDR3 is CSVQLGRTEAFF. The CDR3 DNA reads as TGCAGCGTCCAACTCGGCAGAACTGAAGCTTTCTTT.

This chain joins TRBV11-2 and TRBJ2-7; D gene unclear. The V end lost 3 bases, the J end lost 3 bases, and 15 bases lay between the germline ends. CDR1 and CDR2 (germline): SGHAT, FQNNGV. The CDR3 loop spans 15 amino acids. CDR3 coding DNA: TGTGCCAGCAGCTTCGAAACGGGTGGCGGCTACGAGCAGTACTTC. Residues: CASSFETGGGYEQYF. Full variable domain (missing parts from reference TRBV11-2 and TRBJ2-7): EAGVAQSPRYKIIEKRQSVAFWCNPISGHATLYWYQQILGQGPKLLIQFQNNGVVDDSQLPKDRFSAERLKGVDSTLKIQPAKLEDSAVYLCASSFETGGGYEQYFGPGTRLTVT.

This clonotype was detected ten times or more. CDR3 nucleotide sequence: TGCAGTGCTAGAGAGATAGGCACAGATACGCAGTATTTT. It encodes CSAREIGTDTQYF. The rearrangement joins TRBV20-1 to TRBJ2-3; no firm D call. Germline V gene lookup returns CDR1 DFQATT and CDR2 SNEGSKA (reference sequence). V lost 0 bases and J lost 1, with 5 bases in between. This CDR3 contains 13 residues.

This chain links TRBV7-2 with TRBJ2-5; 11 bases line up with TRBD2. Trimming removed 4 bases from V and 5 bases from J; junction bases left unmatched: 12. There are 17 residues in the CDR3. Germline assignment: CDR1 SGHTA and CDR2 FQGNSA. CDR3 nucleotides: TGTGCCAGCAGCTACAACCCGGGACTAGCGGTGGCGGAGACCCAGTACTTC. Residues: CASSYNPGLAVAETQYF.

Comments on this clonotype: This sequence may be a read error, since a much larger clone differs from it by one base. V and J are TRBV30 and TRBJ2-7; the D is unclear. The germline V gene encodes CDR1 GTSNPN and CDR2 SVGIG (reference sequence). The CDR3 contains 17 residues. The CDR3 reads CAWSVGYRGPSSYEQHF. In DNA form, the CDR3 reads TGTGCCTGGAGTGTAGGGTATAGAGGACCAAGCTCCTACGAGCAGCACTTC.

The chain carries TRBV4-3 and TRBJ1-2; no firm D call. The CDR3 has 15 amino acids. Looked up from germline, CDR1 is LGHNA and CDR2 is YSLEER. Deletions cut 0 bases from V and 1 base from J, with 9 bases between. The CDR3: CASSQETDINYGYTF. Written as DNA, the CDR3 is TGCGCCAGCAGCCAAGAGACCGATATTAACTATGGCTACACCTTC.

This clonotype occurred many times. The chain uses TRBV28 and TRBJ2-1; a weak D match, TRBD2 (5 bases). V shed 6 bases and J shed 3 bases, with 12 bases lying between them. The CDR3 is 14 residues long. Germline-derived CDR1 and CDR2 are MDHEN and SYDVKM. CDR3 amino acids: CASRNTRDYNEQFF. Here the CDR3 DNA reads TGTGCCAGCAGAAATACGAGGGACTACAATGAGCAGTTCTTC.

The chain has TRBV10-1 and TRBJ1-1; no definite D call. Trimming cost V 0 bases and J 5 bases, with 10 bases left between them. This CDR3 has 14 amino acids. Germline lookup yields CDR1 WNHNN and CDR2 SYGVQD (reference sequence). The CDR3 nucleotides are TGCGCCAGCAGTGAGTCGCGTAGAGGGACTGAAGCTTTCTTT. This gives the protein CASSESRRGTEAFF.

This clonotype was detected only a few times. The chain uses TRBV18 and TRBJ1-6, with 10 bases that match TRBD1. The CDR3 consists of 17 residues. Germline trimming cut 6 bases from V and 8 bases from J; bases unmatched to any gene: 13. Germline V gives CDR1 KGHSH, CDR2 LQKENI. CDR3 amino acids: CASSTRAGTGVYSPLHF. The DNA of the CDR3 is TGTGCCAGCTCGACTCGAGCCGGGACAGGGGTTTATTCACCCCTCCACTTT. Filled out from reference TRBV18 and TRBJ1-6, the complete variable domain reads NAGVMQNPRHLVRRRGQEARLRCSPMKGHSHVYWYRQLPEEGLKFMVYLQKENIIDESGMPKERFSAEFPKEGPSILRIQQVVRGDSAAYFCASSTRAGTGVYSPLHFGNGTRLTVT.

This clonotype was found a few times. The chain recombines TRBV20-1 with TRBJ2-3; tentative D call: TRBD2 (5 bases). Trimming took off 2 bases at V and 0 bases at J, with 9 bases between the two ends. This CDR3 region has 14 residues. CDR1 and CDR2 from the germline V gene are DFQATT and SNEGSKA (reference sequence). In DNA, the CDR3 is TGCAGTGCTAGAAGAGGGAAAAGCACAGATACGCAGTATTTT. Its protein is CSARRGKSTDTQYF.

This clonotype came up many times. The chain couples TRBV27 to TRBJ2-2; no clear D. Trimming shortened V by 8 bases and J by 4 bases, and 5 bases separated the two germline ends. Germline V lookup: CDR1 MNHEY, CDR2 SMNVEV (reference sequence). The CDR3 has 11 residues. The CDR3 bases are TGTGCCAGCGGGGTCACCGGGGAGCTGTTTTTT. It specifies CASGVTGELFF.

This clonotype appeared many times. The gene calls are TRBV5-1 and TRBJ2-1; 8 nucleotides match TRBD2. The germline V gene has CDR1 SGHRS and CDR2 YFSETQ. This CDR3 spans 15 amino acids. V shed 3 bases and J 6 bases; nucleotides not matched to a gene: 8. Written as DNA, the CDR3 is TGCGCCAGCAGCTCCATCTGGACTAGCCGCAATGAGCAGTTCTTC. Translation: CASSSIWTSRNEQFF.

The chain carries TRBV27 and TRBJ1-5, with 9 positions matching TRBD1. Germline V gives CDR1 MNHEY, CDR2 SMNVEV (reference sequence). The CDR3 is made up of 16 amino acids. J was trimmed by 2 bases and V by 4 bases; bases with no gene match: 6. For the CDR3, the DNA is TGTGCCAGCAGTTCAACAGGGGGCAGTGGCAATCAGCCCCAGCATTTT. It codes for CASSSTGGSGNQPQHF.

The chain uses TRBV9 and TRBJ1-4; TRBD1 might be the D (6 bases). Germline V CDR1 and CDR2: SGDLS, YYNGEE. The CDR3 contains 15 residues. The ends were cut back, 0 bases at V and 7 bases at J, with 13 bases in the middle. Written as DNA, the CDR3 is TGTGCCAGCAGCGTAGAGGGAACAGGGACTGAAAAACTGTTTTTT. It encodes CASSVEGTGTEKLFF.

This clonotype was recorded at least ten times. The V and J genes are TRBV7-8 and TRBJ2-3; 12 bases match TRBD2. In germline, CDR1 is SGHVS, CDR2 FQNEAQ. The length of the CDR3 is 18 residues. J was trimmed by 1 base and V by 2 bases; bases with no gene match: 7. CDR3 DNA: TGTGCCAGCAGCTTACTAGCGGGAGGGCCTGGGGGCACAGATACGCAGTATTTT. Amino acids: CASSLLAGGPGGTDTQYF.

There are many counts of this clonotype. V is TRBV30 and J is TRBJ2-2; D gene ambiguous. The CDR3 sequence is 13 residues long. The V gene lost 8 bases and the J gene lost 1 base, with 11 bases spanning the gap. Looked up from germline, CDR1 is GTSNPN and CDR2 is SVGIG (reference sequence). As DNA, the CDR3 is TGTGCCCGGCAACAGAAGAACACCGGGGAGCTGTTTTTT. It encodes CARQQKNTGELFF.

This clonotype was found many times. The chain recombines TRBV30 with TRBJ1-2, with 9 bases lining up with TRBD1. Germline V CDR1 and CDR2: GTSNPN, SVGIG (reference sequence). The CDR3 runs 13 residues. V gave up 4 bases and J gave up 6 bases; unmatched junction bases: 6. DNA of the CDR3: TGTGCCTGGACCCGGGACAGGGTCAATGGCTACACCTTC. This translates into CAWTRDRVNGYTF.